This TCR beta chain is from a study of blood T cell repertoires in COVID-19 (dated by TCRdb to the early 2020s). A note on the overall study: Collaborator samples came from the United States, Italy and Spain and covered acute and convalescent phases of COVID-19. The samples were drawn from two sources: the first 160 participants of the ongoing ImmuneRACE study, and 1,000 to 1,500 subjects contributed by 6 global collaborators. Where available, HLA class I and class II types were taken from metadata supplied by the sample provider and were not determined by assay-based typing. The dataset comprised deeply sampled blood TCRbeta repertoires from subjects exposed to, actively infected with, or recovered from COVID-19. The sample metadata nearly always contained a de-identified subject ID, COVID-19 status, age in years and sex. The repertoires were released in a freely available public database intended as a resource for research on the immune response to SARS-CoV-2. The prospective study material was composed of cDNA or gDNA derived from T cells, B-cell-depleted T cells, or PBMCs. Results the study describes overall, beyond this receptor: The amount of clinical and demographic metadata varied by source and participant and was provided uncurated.

The CDR3 spans 15 residues, from the cysteine through the phenylalanine. The retained sequence is limited to the CDR3, 45 bases, with the frame set at the first base. The germline V gene (reference sequence) sets CDR1 to MNHEY and CDR2 to SMNVEV. V was cut back by 0 bases and J by 4 bases, leaving a gap of 12 bases between them. TCRbeta CDR3 regions were amplified from genomic DNA using the immunoSEQ Assay, a bias-controlled multiplex PCR. Regarding the original processing steps: Nucleated cell counts per sample were estimated from amplification of reference gene primers within the assay. To quantify the absolute abundance of each unique TCRbeta CDR3 rearrangement, sequence reads were collapsed and filtered. For each sample, productive Simpson clonality was calculated as the square root of Simpson's diversity index across productive rearrangements. TCRdb carries this immuneACCESS record with in-frame sequences only. Its versions omit some clonotypes, under half of them owing to an unresolved V gene in the studies checked, with the rest unexplained. V and J calls and clone size are given by that table; D and trimming were obtained from the DNA. The sample table records about 110,000 clones; about nine tenths of these occur just once. Together, the top ten hold 2% to 3% of the sample.

Each collaborating institution followed its own protocols to collect whole blood in K2EDTA tubes. For TCRbeta analysis, collaborators shipped samples as frozen whole blood, isolated PBMCs, or DNA extracted from either of those sample types. As to this clone: Its antigen is not yet known. One base away there is no much larger clone; base qualities are not given.

The rearranged chain carries TRBV27 and TRBJ1-1, with no confident D gene call. Sample: peripheral blood. The receptor's source is a human donor in a cohort sampled during active COVID-19. The CDR3 protein sequence reads: CASSLSRGLVTEAFF. DNA sequence: TGTGCCAGCAGTTTATCACGGGGTCTTGTCACTGAAGCTTTCTTT.